Presented here are 3 T cell receptor beta chains from one specimen sequenced in a study of T cells in Graves' hyperthyroidism and ophthalmopathy. TCR beta CDR3 regions were amplified from RNA transcripts. When the TCR CDR3 underwent first-round RT-PCR, the HTBI primer set was used. TCRdb independently ran MiXCR on the multiplex PCR reads; one entry per CDR3 protein. The sample consists of about 520,000 distinct CDR3 sequences, approximately 25% of them appearing once. What was sequenced was blood. All receptors come from a woman in her twenties or thirties with Graves' ophthalmopathy.

This chain connects TRBV6-1 to TRBJ2-7; no clear D gene. Germline values: CDR1 MNHNS, CDR2 SASEGT. V gave up 2 bases and J gave up 5 bases, with 16 bases separating them. This CDR3 has 15 residues. The CDR3 spells CASSELGISVDEQYF. The CDR3 region has the DNA TGTGCCAGCAGTGAACTGGGTATAAGCGTAGACGAGCAGTACTTC.

This clonotype has at least ten counts. The chain recombines TRBV25-1 with TRBJ1-3, with D tentatively TRBD1 (5 bases). The CDR3 runs to 13 residues. Germline V lookup: CDR1 MGHDK, CDR2 SYGVNS. V dropped 6 bases and J dropped 7 bases, with 13 bases sitting between them. The CDR3 sequence: CASRPIGGNTIYF. The CDR3 nucleotides read TGTGCCAGCAGGCCCATTGGGGGGAACACCATATATTTT.

Ten or more counts support this clonotype. V and J are TRBV11-2 and TRBJ1-3; D gene ambiguous. The V and J ends lost 4 bases and 0 bases respectively, with 13 bases between them. Germline V gene sequence: CDR1 SGHAT, CDR2 FQNNGV. The CDR3 length is 16 residues. DNA for the CDR3: TGTGCCAGCAGCTGGTTCATTCGTACCTCTGGAAACACCATATATTTT. Translated, it gives CASSWFIRTSGNTIYF.